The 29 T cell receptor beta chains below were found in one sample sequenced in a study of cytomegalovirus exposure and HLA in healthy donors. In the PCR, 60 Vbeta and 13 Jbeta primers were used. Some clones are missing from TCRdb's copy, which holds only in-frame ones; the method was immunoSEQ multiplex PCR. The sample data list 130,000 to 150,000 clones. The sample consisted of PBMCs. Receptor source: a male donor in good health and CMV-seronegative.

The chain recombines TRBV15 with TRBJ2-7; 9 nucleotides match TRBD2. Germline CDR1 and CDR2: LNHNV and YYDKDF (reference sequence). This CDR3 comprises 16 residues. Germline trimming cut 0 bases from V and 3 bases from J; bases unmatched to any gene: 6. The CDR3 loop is CATSRDRSGRSYEQYF. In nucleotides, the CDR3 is TGTGCCACCAGCAGAGATAGGAGCGGGAGGAGCTACGAGCAGTACTTC.

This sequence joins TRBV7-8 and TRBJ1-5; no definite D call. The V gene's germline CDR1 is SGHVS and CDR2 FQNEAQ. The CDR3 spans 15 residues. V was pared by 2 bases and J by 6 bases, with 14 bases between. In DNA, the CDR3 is TGTGCCAGCAGCTTAACACAGACCAAGGCTCAGCCCCAGCATTTT. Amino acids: CASSLTQTKAQPQHF.

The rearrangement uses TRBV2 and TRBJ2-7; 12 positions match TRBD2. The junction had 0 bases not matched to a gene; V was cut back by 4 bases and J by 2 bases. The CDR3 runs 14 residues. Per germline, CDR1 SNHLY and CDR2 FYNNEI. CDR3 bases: TGTGCCAGCAGTGGACTAGCGGGGGCCTACGAGCAGTACTTC. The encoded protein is CASSGLAGAYEQYF.

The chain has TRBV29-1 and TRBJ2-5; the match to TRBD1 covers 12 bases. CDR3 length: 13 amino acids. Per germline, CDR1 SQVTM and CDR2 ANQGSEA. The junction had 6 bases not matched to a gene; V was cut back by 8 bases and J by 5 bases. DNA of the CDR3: TGCAGCATTGGGACAGGGGGCACGGAGACCCAGTACTTC. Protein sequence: CSIGTGGTETQYF.

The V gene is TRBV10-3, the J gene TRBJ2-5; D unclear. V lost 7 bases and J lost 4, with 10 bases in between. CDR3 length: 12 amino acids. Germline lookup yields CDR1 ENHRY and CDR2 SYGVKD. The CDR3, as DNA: TGTGCCATCAAAAATATTAGAGAGACCCAGTACTTC. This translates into CAIKNIRETQYF.

This chain's CDR3 is CASSLGGRGQREYHEQYF. CDR3 bases: TGCGCCAGCAGCTTGGGGGGGCGGGGTCAGCGGGAGTACCACGAGCAGTACTTC. The chain uses TRBV5-1 and TRBJ2-7; 8 bases are shared with TRBD2. Germline V gene lookup returns CDR1 SGHRS and CDR2 YFSETQ. Trimming at V came to 0 bases and at J to 5 bases, leaving 16 bases not matched to a gene. CDR3 length: 18 residues.

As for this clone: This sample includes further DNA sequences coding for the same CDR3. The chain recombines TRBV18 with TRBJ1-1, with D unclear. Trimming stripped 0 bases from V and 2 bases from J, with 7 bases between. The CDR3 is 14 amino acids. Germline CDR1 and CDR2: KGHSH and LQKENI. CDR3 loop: CASSPPSVNTEAFF. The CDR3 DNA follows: TGTGCCAGCTCACCACCGAGCGTAAACACTGAAGCTTTCTTT.

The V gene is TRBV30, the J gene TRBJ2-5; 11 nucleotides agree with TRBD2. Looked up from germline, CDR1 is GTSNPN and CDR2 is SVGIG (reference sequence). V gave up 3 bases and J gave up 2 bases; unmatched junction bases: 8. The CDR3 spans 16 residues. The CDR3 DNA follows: TGTGCCTGGAGAGAGATAGCGGGGGGGCTTCAAGAGACCCAGTACTTC. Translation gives CAWREIAGGLQETQYF.

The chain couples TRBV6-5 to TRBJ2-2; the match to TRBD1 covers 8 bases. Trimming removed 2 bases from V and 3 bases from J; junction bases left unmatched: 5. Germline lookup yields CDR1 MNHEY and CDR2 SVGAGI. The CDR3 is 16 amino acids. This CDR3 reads CASSYQGAQDTGELFF. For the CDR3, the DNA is TGTGCCAGCAGTTACCAGGGGGCGCAGGACACCGGGGAGCTGTTTTTT.

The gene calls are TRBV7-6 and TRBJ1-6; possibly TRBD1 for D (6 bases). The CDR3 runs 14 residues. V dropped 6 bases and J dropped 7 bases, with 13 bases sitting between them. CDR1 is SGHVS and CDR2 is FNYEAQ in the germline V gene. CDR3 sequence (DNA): TGTGCCAGCAGACCTGCGGGGGGCAATTCACCCCTCCACTTT. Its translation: CASRPAGGNSPLHF.

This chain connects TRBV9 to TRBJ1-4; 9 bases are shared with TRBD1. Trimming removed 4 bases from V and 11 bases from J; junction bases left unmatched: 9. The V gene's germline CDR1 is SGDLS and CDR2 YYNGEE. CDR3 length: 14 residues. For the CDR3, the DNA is TGTGCCAGCAGCCCCAGGACAGGGGAGGGGAAACTGTTTTTT. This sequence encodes CASSPRTGEGKLFF.

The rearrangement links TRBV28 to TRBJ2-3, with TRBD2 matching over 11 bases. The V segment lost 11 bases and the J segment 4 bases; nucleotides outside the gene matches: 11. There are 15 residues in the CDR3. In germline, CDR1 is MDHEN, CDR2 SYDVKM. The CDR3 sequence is CAHRASGGRADTQYF. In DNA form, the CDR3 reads TGTGCCCACCGAGCTAGCGGGGGGAGGGCAGATACGCAGTATTTT.

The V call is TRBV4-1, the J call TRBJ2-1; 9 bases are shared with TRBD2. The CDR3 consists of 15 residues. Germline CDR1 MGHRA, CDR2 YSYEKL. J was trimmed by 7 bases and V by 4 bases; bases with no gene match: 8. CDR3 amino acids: CASSPSGGLINEQFF. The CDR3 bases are TGCGCCAGCAGCCCGAGCGGGGGGCTTATAAATGAGCAGTTCTTC.

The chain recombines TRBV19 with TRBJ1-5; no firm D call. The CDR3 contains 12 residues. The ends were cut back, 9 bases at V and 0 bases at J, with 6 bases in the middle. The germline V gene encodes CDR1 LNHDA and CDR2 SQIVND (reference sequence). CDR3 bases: TGTGCCAGATTCAATAGCAATCAGCCCCAGCATTTT. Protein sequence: CARFNSNQPQHF.

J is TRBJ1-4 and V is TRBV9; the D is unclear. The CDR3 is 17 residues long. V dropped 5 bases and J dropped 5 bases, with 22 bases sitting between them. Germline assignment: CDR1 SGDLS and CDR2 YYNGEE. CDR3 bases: TGTGCCAGCAGTGGTTCTTTGGTGGGCAGCCTAAATGAAAAACTGTTTTTT. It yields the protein CASSGSLVGSLNEKLFF.

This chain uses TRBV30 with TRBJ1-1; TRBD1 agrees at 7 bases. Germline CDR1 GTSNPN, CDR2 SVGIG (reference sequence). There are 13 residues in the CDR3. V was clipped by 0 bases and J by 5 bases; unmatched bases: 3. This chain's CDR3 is CAWSVTGWTEAFF. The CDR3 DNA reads TGTGCCTGGAGTGTGACAGGGTGGACTGAAGCTTTCTTT.

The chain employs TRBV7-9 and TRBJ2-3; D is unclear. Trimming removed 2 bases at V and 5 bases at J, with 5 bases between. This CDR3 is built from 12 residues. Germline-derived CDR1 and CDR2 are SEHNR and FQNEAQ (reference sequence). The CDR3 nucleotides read TGTGCCAGCAGCTTATACGGAGATACGCAGTATTTT. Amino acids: CASSLYGDTQYF.

CDR3 residues: CASSYRQGGDQPQHF. The DNA of the CDR3 is TGTGCCAGCAGCTACCGACAAGGAGGGGATCAGCCCCAGCATTTT. The genes are TRBV28 and TRBJ1-5; D perhaps matches TRBD1 (5 bases). CDR1 and CDR2 (germline): MDHEN, SYDVKM. There are 15 residues in the CDR3. Trimming took off 6 bases at V and 5 bases at J, with 17 bases between the two ends.

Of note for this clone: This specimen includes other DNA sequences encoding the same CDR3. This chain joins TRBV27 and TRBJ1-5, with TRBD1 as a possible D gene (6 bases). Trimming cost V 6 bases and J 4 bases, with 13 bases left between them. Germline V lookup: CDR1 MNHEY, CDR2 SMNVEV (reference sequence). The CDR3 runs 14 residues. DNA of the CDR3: TGTGCCAGCAGCAAAGGACAGACGAATCAGCCCCAGCATTTT. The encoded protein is CASSKGQTNQPQHF.

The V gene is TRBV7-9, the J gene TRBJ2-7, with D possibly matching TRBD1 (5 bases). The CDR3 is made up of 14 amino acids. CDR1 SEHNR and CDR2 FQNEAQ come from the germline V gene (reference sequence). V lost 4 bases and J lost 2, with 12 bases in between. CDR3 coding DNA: TGTGCCAGCAGCTCGCCCGGACACCCCTACGAGCAGTACTTC. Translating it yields CASSSPGHPYEQYF. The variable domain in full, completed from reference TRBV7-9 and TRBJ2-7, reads DTGVSQNPRHKITKRGQNVTFRCDPISEHNRLYWYRQTLGQGPEFLTYFQNEAQLEKSRLLSDRFSAERPKGSFSTLEIQRTEQGDSAMYLCASSSPGHPYEQYFGPGTRLTVT.

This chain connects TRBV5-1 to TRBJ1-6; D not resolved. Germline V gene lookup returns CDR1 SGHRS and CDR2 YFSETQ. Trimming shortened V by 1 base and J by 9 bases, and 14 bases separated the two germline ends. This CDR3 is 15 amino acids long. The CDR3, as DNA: TGCGCCAGCAGCTTGACGCGTTTTTCGGGTTCACCCCTCCACTTT. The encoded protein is CASSLTRFSGSPLHF.

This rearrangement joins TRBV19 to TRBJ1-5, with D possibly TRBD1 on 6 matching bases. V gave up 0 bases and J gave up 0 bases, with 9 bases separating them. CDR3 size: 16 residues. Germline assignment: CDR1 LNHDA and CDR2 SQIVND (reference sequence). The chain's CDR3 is CASSIEWGHSNQPQHF. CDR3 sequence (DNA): TGTGCCAGTAGTATAGAGTGGGGGCATAGCAATCAGCCCCAGCATTTT. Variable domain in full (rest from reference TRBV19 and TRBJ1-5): DGGITQSPKYLFRKEGQNVTLSCEQNLNHDAMYWYRQDPGQGLRLIYYSQIVNDFQKGDIAEGYSVSREKKESFPLTVTSAQKNPTAFYLCASSIEWGHSNQPQHFGDGTRLSIL.

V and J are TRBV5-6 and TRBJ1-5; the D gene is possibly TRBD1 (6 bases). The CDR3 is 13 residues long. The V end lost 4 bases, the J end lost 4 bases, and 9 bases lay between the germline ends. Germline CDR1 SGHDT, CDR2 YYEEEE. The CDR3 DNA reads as TGTGCCAGCAGCGGACAGCCGAATCAGCCCCAGCATTTT. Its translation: CASSGQPNQPQHF.

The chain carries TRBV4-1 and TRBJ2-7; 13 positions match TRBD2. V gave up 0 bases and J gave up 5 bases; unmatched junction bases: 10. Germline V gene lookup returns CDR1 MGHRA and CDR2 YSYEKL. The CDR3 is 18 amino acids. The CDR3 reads CASSQDPLTSGRINEQYF. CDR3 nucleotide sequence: TGCGCCAGCAGCCAAGACCCCTTGACTAGCGGGAGGATTAACGAGCAGTACTTC.

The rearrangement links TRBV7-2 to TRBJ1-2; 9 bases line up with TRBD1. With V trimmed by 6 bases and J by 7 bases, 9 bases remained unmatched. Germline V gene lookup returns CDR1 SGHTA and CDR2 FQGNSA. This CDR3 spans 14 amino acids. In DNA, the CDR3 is TGTGCCAGCAGTCTAGACGACAGGGGGATTGGCTACACCTTC. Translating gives CASSLDDRGIGYTF.

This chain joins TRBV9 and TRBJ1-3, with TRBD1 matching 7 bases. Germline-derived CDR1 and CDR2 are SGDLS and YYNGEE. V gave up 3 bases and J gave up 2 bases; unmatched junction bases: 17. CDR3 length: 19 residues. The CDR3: CASSAHSQTTGDPGNTIYF. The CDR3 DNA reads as TGTGCCAGCAGCGCGCACAGCCAAACCACAGGGGACCCTGGAAACACCATATATTTT.

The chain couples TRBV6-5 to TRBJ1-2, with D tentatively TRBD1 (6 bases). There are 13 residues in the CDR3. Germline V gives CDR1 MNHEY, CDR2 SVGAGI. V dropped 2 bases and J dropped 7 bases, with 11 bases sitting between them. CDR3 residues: CASSYQTGRGYTF. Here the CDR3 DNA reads TGTGCCAGCAGTTACCAGACAGGCCGTGGCTACACCTTC.

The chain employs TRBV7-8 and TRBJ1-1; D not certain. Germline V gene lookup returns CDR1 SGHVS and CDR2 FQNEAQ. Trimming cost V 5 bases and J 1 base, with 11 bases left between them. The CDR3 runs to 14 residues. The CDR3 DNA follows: TGTGCCAGCAGCCGGTCGATCCCGAACACTGAAGCTTTCTTT. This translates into CASSRSIPNTEAFF.

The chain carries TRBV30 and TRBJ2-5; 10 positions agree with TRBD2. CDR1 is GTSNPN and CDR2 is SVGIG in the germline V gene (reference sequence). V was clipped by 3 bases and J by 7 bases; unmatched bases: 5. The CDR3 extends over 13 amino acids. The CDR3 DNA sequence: TGTGCCTGGAGGGCCAGCGGGGGGGCGACCCAGTACTTC. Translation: CAWRASGGATQYF.